The 27 T cell receptor beta chains in this list originate from one sample, sequenced in a study of control samples from healthy donors and cancer patients. The data were produced by immunoSEQ multiplex PCR, yet TCRdb's version contains in-frame clones alone and is incomplete. The sample shows about 81,000 clones, roughly 93% of them seen only once. Sequenced sample: blood. All receptors derive from a woman aged 18 to 35 in good health.

V gene TRBV19 combines with J gene TRBJ2-4, with 9 bases that match TRBD1. The trim removed 5 bases at V and 5 bases at J, leaving 7 bases unmatched. This CDR3 contains 15 residues. Germline-derived CDR1 and CDR2 are LNHDA and SQIVND (reference sequence). CDR3 residues: CASSLDRGLENIQYF. The CDR3 DNA sequence: TGTGCCAGTAGTCTGGACAGGGGATTGGAAAACATTCAGTACTTC.

CDR3 sequence: CSVEEAGAPRETQYF. The DNA of the CDR3 is TGCAGCGTTGAAGAGGCCGGGGCACCAAGGGAGACCCAGTACTTC. The chain employs TRBV29-1 and TRBJ2-5; D possibly matches TRBD1 or TRBD2 (5 bases each). The V gene's germline CDR1 is SQVTM and CDR2 ANQGSEA. Trimming removed 0 bases at V and 5 bases at J, with 16 bases between. The CDR3 contains 15 residues.

The chain uses TRBV28 and TRBJ1-2, with a tentative D call TRBD1 (6 bases). Trimming cost V 6 bases and J 4 bases, with 21 bases left between them. Germline CDR1 is MDHEN and CDR2 is SYDVKM. The length of the CDR3 is 16 residues. The CDR3 sequence: CASRESGRTGPYGYTF. DNA for the CDR3: TGTGCCAGCAGAGAAAGTGGGAGAACAGGGCCCTATGGCTACACCTTC.

The rearrangement joins TRBV6-5 to TRBJ1-5; 7 bases line up with TRBD1. CDR3 length: 13 amino acids. V lost 9 bases, J lost 4 bases, and 6 bases stayed unmatched. Per the germline V gene, CDR1 is MNHEY and CDR2 is SVGAGI. The CDR3 nucleotides are TGTGCCAGTGACAGGGCTGGAAATCAGCCCCAGCATTTT. It is translated as CASDRAGNQPQHF.

J is TRBJ2-3 and V is TRBV5-6; the D is unclear. The V gene's germline CDR1 is SGHDT and CDR2 YYEEEE. CDR3 length equals 16 residues. V was trimmed by 2 bases and J by 0 bases, leaving 13 bases between them. The CDR3 here is CASSLRLGKSTDTQYF. In nucleotides, the CDR3 is TGTGCCAGCAGCTTAAGGTTGGGAAAAAGCACAGATACGCAGTATTTT.

The chain combines TRBV7-2 with TRBJ2-3, with 7 bases identical to TRBD2. The germline V gene has CDR1 SGHTA and CDR2 FQGNSA. With 1 base clipped from V and 6 bases from J, the junction kept 10 bases outside the gene matches. CDR3 length: 16 residues. The CDR3 DNA reads as TGTGCCAGCAGCTTAGGGACTAGTCGGTCGGATGATACGCAGTATTTT. This translates into CASSLGTSRSDDTQYF.

The V and J genes are TRBV28 and TRBJ1-5, with TRBD1 as a possible D gene (5 bases). V lost 7 bases and J lost 3, with 16 bases in between. Germline loops: CDR1 MDHEN, CDR2 SYDVKM. The CDR3 extends over 15 amino acids. The CDR3 spells CASTQGGEYNQPQHF. CDR3 DNA sequence: TGTGCCAGCACCCAGGGAGGGGAGTACAATCAGCCCCAGCATTTT. Drawing the rest from reference TRBV28 and TRBJ1-5, the complete variable domain is DVKVTQSSRYLVKRTGEKVFLECVQDMDHENMFWYRQDPGLGLRLIYFSYDVKMKEKGDIPEGYSVSREKKERFSLILESASTNQTSMYLCASTQGGEYNQPQHFGDGTRLSIL.

The chain links TRBV28 to TRBJ1-1, with D tentatively TRBD1 (6 bases). Germline V gene data show CDR1 as MDHEN and CDR2 as SYDVKM. V was shortened by 1 base and J by 10 bases, with 16 bases between the two germline ends. The CDR3 spans 14 residues. The CDR3, as DNA: TGTGCCAGCAGTTTATCGCCAGGGGCCGGCTCAGCTTTCTTT. Its protein is CASSLSPGAGSAFF. The whole variable domain, remainder taken from reference TRBV28 and TRBJ1-1, is DVKVTQSSRYLVKRTGEKVFLECVQDMDHENMFWYRQDPGLGLRLIYFSYDVKMKEKGDIPEGYSVSREKKERFSLILESASTNQTSMYLCASSLSPGAGSAFFGQGTRLTVV.

The rearrangement joins TRBV27 to TRBJ1-1, with a tentative D call TRBD1 (5 bases). This CDR3 contains 15 residues. V gave up 6 bases and J gave up 0 bases, with 14 bases separating them. Germline CDR1 and CDR2: MNHEY and SMNVEV (reference sequence). CDR3 nucleotide sequence: TGTGCCAGCAGCCGACCGGGACGGTTGAACACTGAAGCTTTCTTT. Protein: CASSRPGRLNTEAFF.

The CDR3 is CSVEDRFNYGYTF. The CDR3, as DNA: TGCAGCGTTGAGGACAGGTTCAACTATGGCTACACCTTC. The genes are TRBV29-1 and TRBJ1-2; 7 bases are shared with TRBD1. Germline V CDR1 and CDR2: SQVTM, ANQGSEA. CDR3 size: 13 residues. J was trimmed by 2 bases and V by 3 bases; bases with no gene match: 3. Using reference TRBV29-1 and TRBJ1-2 for the parts outside the CDR3, the full variable domain is SAVISQKPSRDICQRGTSLTIQCQVDSQVTMMFWYRQQPGQSLTLIATANQGSEATYESGFVIDKFPISRPNLTFSTLTVSNMSPEDSSIYLCSVEDRFNYGYTFGSGTRLTVV.

The chain employs TRBV6-1 and TRBJ2-7; TRBD1 matches at 11 bases. The CDR3 spans 12 residues. The germline gives CDR1 MNHNS, CDR2 SASEGT. The CDR3 reads CASSEAGQGASV. In nucleotides, the CDR3 is TGTGCCAGCAGTGAAGCCGGACAGGGGGCATCGGTC.

The rearrangement uses TRBV5-4 and TRBJ2-2, with no clear D. The CDR3 loop spans 15 amino acids. Germline V gives CDR1 SGHNT, CDR2 YYREEE (reference sequence). Trimming cost V 5 bases and J 0 bases, with 11 bases left between them. The CDR3 sequence is CASSPTKPNTGELFF. CDR3 DNA: TGTGCCAGCAGTCCAACAAAACCGAACACCGGGGAGCTGTTTTTT.

The J gene is TRBJ2-3, the V gene TRBV7-2, with D tentatively TRBD2 (6 bases). The CDR3 is 15 amino acids. The germline CDR1 and CDR2 sequences are SGHTA and FQGNSA. The V end was cut by 5 bases, the J end by 5 bases, with 17 bases between. This CDR3 is CASSLSGQSGDTQYF. In DNA form, the CDR3 reads TGTGCCAGCAGCCTCAGCGGGCAAAGCGGAGATACGCAGTATTTT.

This clone was detected only a few times. The rearrangement joins TRBV7-2 to TRBJ1-5; TRBD1 is a possible D gene (6 bases). V was pared by 6 bases and J by 2 bases, with 11 bases between. The CDR3 totals 14 residues. The germline gives CDR1 SGHTA, CDR2 FQGNSA. Written as DNA, the CDR3 is TGTGCCAGCAGGAAACAGGGAGGCAATCAGCCCCAGCATTTT. It specifies CASRKQGGNQPQHF.

In this sample, this clone turned up once. J is TRBJ1-1 and V is TRBV20-1; D might be TRBD1 (5 bases). The CDR3 loop spans 11 amino acids. V lost 1 base, J lost 8 bases, and 8 bases lay in between. The V gene's germline CDR1 is DFQATT and CDR2 SNEGSKA (reference sequence). CDR3 loop: CSARVRVEAFF. The CDR3 coding sequence is TGCAGTGCTAGAGTCAGGGTAGAAGCTTTCTTT.

This chain links TRBV19 with TRBJ2-5, with D possibly TRBD2 on 5 matching bases. Germline V lookup: CDR1 LNHDA, CDR2 SQIVND (reference sequence). V lost 3 bases and J lost 4, with 15 bases in between. The CDR3 contains 15 residues. The CDR3 reads CASSIGGLGRETQYF. DNA for the CDR3: TGTGCCAGTAGTATTGGAGGTCTGGGAAGAGAGACCCAGTACTTC.

The chain's CDR3 is CASSLIRWGYGYTF. The DNA of the CDR3 is TGTGCCAGCAGCTTAATCCGATGGGGGTATGGCTACACCTTC. This rearrangement joins TRBV7-9 to TRBJ1-2; perhaps TRBD1 as D (5 bases). The ends were cut back, 2 bases at V and 5 bases at J, with 12 bases in the middle. The CDR3 loop spans 14 amino acids. CDR1 and CDR2 from the germline V gene are SEHNR and FQNEAQ (reference sequence).

This chain uses TRBV7-8 with TRBJ2-7; TRBD2 aligns across 7 bases. This CDR3 is 15 amino acids long. The V gene's germline CDR1 is SGHVS and CDR2 FQNEAQ. After removal of 5 bases from V and 0 bases from J, the junction contained 7 bases not matched to a gene. CDR3 nucleotides: TGTGCCAGCAGCCGTCGGACTAGTGGCTCCTACGAGCAGTACTTC. Translated: CASSRRTSGSYEQYF.

This sequence joins TRBV4-2 and TRBJ1-2; the D is unclear. This CDR3 contains 15 residues. V lost 4 bases and J 3 bases, leaving 15 bases between the germline ends. Germline CDR1 and CDR2: LGHNA and YNFKEQ. CDR3 nucleotide sequence: TGTGCCAGCAGCCCCCAAGCAGTTGGGTACTATGGCTACACCTTC. Translation gives CASSPQAVGYYGYTF.

The chain employs TRBV10-2 and TRBJ1-6; D uncertain. The CDR3 has 13 residues. Trimming cost V 6 bases and J 5 bases, with 8 bases left between them. Germline CDR1 is WSHSY and CDR2 is SAAADI. The CDR3 spells CASRDGNNSPLHF. CDR3 coding DNA: TGCGCCAGCAGGGACGGGAATAATTCACCCCTCCACTTT.

The chain uses TRBV2 and TRBJ2-2, with D maybe TRBD2 (5 bases). V lost 0 bases and J 5 bases, leaving 16 bases between the germline ends. This CDR3 is 17 amino acids long. Per germline, CDR1 SNHLY and CDR2 FYNNEI. The CDR3 reads CASSEAGRTPRTGELFF. In nucleotides, the CDR3 is TGTGCCAGCAGTGAAGCGGGAAGGACTCCTCGTACCGGGGAGCTGTTTTTT.

V is TRBV21-1 and J is TRBJ1-4. TRBV21-1 is a recognized pseudogene. CDR3 size: 14 residues. For the CDR3, the DNA is TGTGCCAGCAGCCCCCAGGGAGCTAATGAAAAACTGTTTTTT. Amino acids: CASSPQGANEKLFF.

The chain employs TRBV6-5 and TRBJ1-6, with D perhaps matching TRBD1 (6 bases). The CDR3 is made up of 14 amino acids. CDR1 and CDR2 (germline): MNHEY, SVGAGI. V was cut by 9 bases and J by 5 bases, with 14 bases left in between. CDR3 DNA sequence: TGTGCCAGTACCGGGACACCTCATAATTCACCCCTCCACTTT. The encoded protein is CASTGTPHNSPLHF.

This clone was counted a single time. The chain uses TRBV6-6 and TRBJ2-2, with 7 bases matching TRBD1. CDR1 MNHNY and CDR2 SVGAGI come from the germline V gene (reference sequence). The CDR3 is 14 amino acids. The ends lost 4 bases at V and 6 bases at J; junction bases unmatched: 5. CDR3 bases: TGTGCCAGCAGTTTTTCGACAGGGTCCGGGGAGCTGTTTTTT. Protein product: CASSFSTGSGELFF.

The chain employs TRBV15 and TRBJ1-1; D ambiguous. The length of the CDR3 is 15 residues. V lost 7 bases and J lost 5, with 20 bases in between. Looked up from germline, CDR1 is LNHNV and CDR2 is YYDKDF (reference sequence). The CDR3 DNA sequence: TGTGCCACCACCGTCGGTCTCGGCGCGGGGACTGAAGCTTTCTTT. Translated, it gives CATTVGLGAGTEAFF. Full variable domain (outside the CDR3, taken from reference TRBV15 and TRBJ1-1): DAMVIQNPRYQVTQFGKPVTLSCSQTLNHNVMYWYQQKSSQAPKLLFHYYDKDFNNEADTPDNFQSRRPNTSFCFLDIRSPGLGDTAMYLCATTVGLGAGTEAFFGQGTRLTVV.

V is TRBV27 and J is TRBJ2-3, with D uncertain. Per the germline V gene, CDR1 is MNHEY and CDR2 is SMNVEV (reference sequence). The V end was cut by 3 bases, the J end by 1 base, with 5 bases between. The CDR3 extends over 13 amino acids. CDR3 in DNA: TGTGCCAGCAGTTTTGGGGGCACAGATACGCAGTATTTT. Protein: CASSFGGTDTQYF.

J is TRBJ2-7 and V is TRBV5-1, with TRBD2 matching 11 bases. The CDR3 has 15 residues. The ends lost 2 bases at V and 6 bases at J; junction bases unmatched: 7. In germline, CDR1 is SGHRS, CDR2 YFSETQ. The DNA of the CDR3 is TGCGCCAGCAGCTTAATCCTAGCGGGAGGCGGCGAGCAGTACTTC. Its translation: CASSLILAGGGEQYF.